Here is one T cell receptor beta chain with its context. Antigen unknown. Mismatch with germline at one junction end may stem from a read error. As for treatment: roughly 20 received Ad26.COV2.S at low or high dose, single or two shots; several received placebo; per-sample allocation not given. Sample collection was performed on day 63 after the first vaccine or placebo injection. These data come from a study of Ad26.COV2.S vaccination and SARS-CoV-2 variants. Study-level findings and limits: Total T cell responses may have been underestimated by the TCR breadth and depth analyses.

Data came from immunoSEQ multiplex PCR; TCRdb stores just in-frame clones and leaves some out. The profile covers approximately 350,000 clones, with under 90% appearing a single time and about 7.1% taken by the ten largest. CDR3 length: 15 residues. Germline CDR1 and CDR2: MGHRA and YSYEKL. This sequence originates from a person between 18 and 59 years old who received the Ad26.COV2.S COVID-19 vaccine or a placebo. The sequencing used peripheral blood, collected in a trial of Ad26.COV2.S vaccine versus placebo. V gene TRBV4-1 combines with J gene TRBJ2-1; D might be TRBD1 (5 bases). CDR3 sequence reads: CASSEDRSSYNEQFF. CDR3 in DNA: TGCGCCAGCAGCGAAGACAGAAGCTCCTACAATGAGCAGTTCTTC.